The 10 T cell receptor beta chains presented below share a single source sample, sequenced in a study of CD8 T cells in ankylosing spondylitis. Study results and caveats: Seemingly characteristic of ankylosing spondylitis blood was a TCR beta motif consisting of under ten highly homologous variants.

From the 5' RACE reads, TCRdb called clonotypes with MiXCR, one entry per CDR3 protein. Of 800,000 to 900,000 distinct CDR3 sequences listed, over 9.5% were seen once; the top ten hold around 0.51%. No antigens are known for them. The sequencing sample was made of blood, either unsorted or a sorted T cell fraction (not recorded which). These receptors were obtained from a male donor with ankylosing spondylitis.

V is TRBV5-1 and J is TRBJ2-3, with D possibly TRBD1 on 5 matching bases. V was cut by 1 base and J by 5 bases, with 14 bases left in between. There are 15 residues in the CDR3. CDR1 is SGHRS and CDR2 is YFSETQ in the germline V gene. CDR3 region: CASSLLQGNGDTQYF. The CDR3 DNA follows: TGCGCCAGCAGCTTGTTGCAGGGCAACGGAGATACGCAGTATTTT.

This clonotype turned up a few times. This sequence joins TRBV18 and TRBJ1-1, with 7 bases that match TRBD1. Per germline, CDR1 KGHSH and CDR2 LQKENI. This CDR3 has 13 amino acids. Trimming removed 8 bases from V and 2 bases from J; junction bases left unmatched: 5. This CDR3 is CASTRDSNTEAFF. CDR3 DNA sequence: TGTGCCAGCACCCGGGACAGCAACACTGAAGCTTTCTTT.

In its sample, this clonotype was seen a few times. This chain uses TRBV5-1 with TRBJ1-2; D is ambiguous. The CDR3 length is 15 residues. The V gene lost 5 bases and the J gene lost 3 bases, with 17 bases spanning the gap. CDR1 is SGHRS, CDR2 YFSETQ, per germline. CDR3 sequence reads: CASRSLSKGDYGYTF. CDR3 DNA sequence: TGCGCCAGCAGGTCCCTTTCGAAGGGAGACTATGGCTACACCTTC.

J is TRBJ1-6 and V is TRBV6-1; the match to TRBD1 covers 9 bases. Looked up from germline, CDR1 is MNHNS and CDR2 is SASEGT. Trimming at V came to 4 bases and at J to 0 bases, leaving 4 bases not matched to a gene. The CDR3 sequence is 17 residues long. CDR3 coding DNA: TGTGCCAGCAGTGCCCGGGACAGGGTCTCCTATAATTCACCCCTCCACTTT. Translation: CASSARDRVSYNSPLHF.

About this clonotype: A much larger clone sits a single nucleotide away, making a read error possible. The CDR3 is CSAGGGREGHTQYF. The CDR3 DNA is TGCAGTGCAGGGGGGGGGAGGGAAGGACATACGCAGTATTTT. The chain has TRBV20-1 and TRBJ2-3; D is possibly TRBD2 (7 bases). Trimming pared 6 bases from V and 7 bases from J, leaving 20 bases between. The V gene's germline CDR1 is DFQATT and CDR2 SNEGSKA (reference sequence). The CDR3 is made up of 14 amino acids.

This chain joins TRBV5-1 and TRBJ2-7; weak D call: TRBD2 (7 bases). The CDR3 runs 16 residues. Trimming removed 4 bases at V and 0 bases at J, with 17 bases between. CDR1 is SGHRS, CDR2 YFSETQ, per germline. The CDR3 loop reads CASSPLTGGVSYEQYF. CDR3 coding DNA: TGCGCCAGCAGCCCCCTGACGGGGGGCGTCTCCTACGAGCAGTACTTC.

V and J are TRBV20-1 and TRBJ2-7; 7 bases match TRBD2. J lost 0 bases, V lost 5 bases, and 4 bases had no gene match. Germline V gives CDR1 DFQATT, CDR2 SNEGSKA (reference sequence). This CDR3 region has 13 residues. The CDR3 protein is CSAQRDFSYEQYF. In nucleotides, the CDR3 is TGCAGTGCTCAGCGGGACTTCTCCTACGAGCAGTACTTC.

The rearrangement joins TRBV6-5 to TRBJ2-1, with 10 bases aligning to TRBD2. V was clipped by 2 bases and J by 2 bases; unmatched bases: 6. From germline, CDR1 is MNHEY and CDR2 SVGAGI. The length of the CDR3 is 17 residues. In DNA form, the CDR3 reads TGTGCCAGCAGTTACGCCGGACTAGCGGATACCTACAATGAGCAGTTCTTC. This codes for CASSYAGLADTYNEQFF.

This clonotype came up many times. This chain links TRBV30 with TRBJ1-2; D is unresolved. CDR3 length: 11 residues. Germline CDR1 and CDR2: GTSNPN and SVGIG (reference sequence). V was cut by 4 bases and J by 8 bases, with 11 bases left in between. This chain's CDR3 is CAWNPRLGYTF. In nucleotides, the CDR3 is TGTGCCTGGAACCCCCGATTGGGCTACACCTTC.

This clonotype has ten or more counts. The chain couples TRBV29-1 to TRBJ1-1; TRBD1 matches at 7 bases. Germline CDR1 reads SQVTM; CDR2 reads ANQGSEA. The CDR3 loop spans 16 amino acids. V shed 6 bases, J shed 0 bases, and the junction held 13 bases outside the gene matches. The CDR3 bases are TGCAGCGTCCCTCAGAGGACAGGAGCGTTGAACACTGAAGCTTTCTTT. Translating it yields CSVPQRTGALNTEAFF.